The 28 T cell receptor beta chains listed next were all sequenced from one sample in a study of T cell responses to AZD1222 COVID-19 vaccine (dated by TCRdb to about 2021). The meaning of the sample's time point label: about 28 days (+/-7) after the second vaccine dose. Library generation was performed with the immunoSEQ multiplex PCR assay. Entries here come from immuneACCESS through TCRdb and include only in-frame sequences with V and J called. Some clones fail to appear in such tables; in the studies checked, an unresolved V gene covers under half of the shortfall, and the cause of the remainder is unknown. Counted in this sample were roughly 140,000 clones; roughly 90% of them appeared once. 3.3% of the sample lies in the top ten. The starting material was peripheral blood, obtained 28 days after the second AZD1222 dose. The receptors stem from an adult who received the AZD1222 COVID-19 vaccine.

The gene calls are TRBV30 and TRBJ2-3; 9 bases fit TRBD1. The CDR3 extends over 14 amino acids. Germline CDR1 is GTSNPN and CDR2 is SVGIG (reference sequence). The V segment lost 1 base and the J segment 3 bases; nucleotides outside the gene matches: 2. In DNA, the CDR3 is TGTGCCTGGAGTGACAGGGGGCCAACAGATACGCAGTATTTT. Amino acids: CAWSDRGPTDTQYF.

The J gene is TRBJ1-1, the V gene TRBV28, with 10 bases aligning to TRBD1. J gave up 4 bases and V 2 bases, and 4 bases lay outside the gene matches. Germline CDR1 is MDHEN and CDR2 is SYDVKM. CDR3 length: 15 amino acids. The DNA of the CDR3 is TGTGCCAGCAGTTTAACGGGACAGGGGTTCACTGAAGCTTTCTTT. This gives the protein CASSLTGQGFTEAFF.

This sequence joins TRBV10-1 and TRBJ1-1, with D perhaps TRBD1 (5 bases). Trimming pared 0 bases from V and 11 bases from J, leaving 16 bases between. The V gene's germline CDR1 is WNHNN and CDR2 SYGVQD (reference sequence). The CDR3 contains 14 residues. This CDR3 is CASSESWQGGRAFF. The CDR3 DNA reads TGCGCCAGCAGTGAGTCATGGCAGGGCGGAAGGGCTTTCTTT.

V usage is TRBV27 and J usage is TRBJ1-4; 7 bases are a match to TRBD1. Germline V gives CDR1 MNHEY, CDR2 SMNVEV (reference sequence). This CDR3 is 14 amino acids long. V shed 6 bases and J 8 bases; nucleotides not matched to a gene: 9. In nucleotides, the CDR3 is TGTGCCAGCAGCTCCAACAGGGGTCAGGAAAAACTGTTTTTT. The encoded protein is CASSSNRGQEKLFF.

In DNA form, the CDR3 reads TGCGCCAGCAGCGGAGAGACAGGGTGGGGCAATGAGCAGTTCTTC. This encodes CASSGETGWGNEQFF. The gene calls are TRBV5-1 and TRBJ2-1; 7 bases align to TRBD1. The CDR3 runs to 15 residues. Germline CDR1 reads SGHRS; CDR2 reads YFSETQ. The ends lost 4 bases at V and 6 bases at J; junction bases unmatched: 10. Variable domain in full (rest from reference TRBV5-1 and TRBJ2-1): KAGVTQTPRYLIKTRGQQVTLSCSPISGHRSVSWYQQTPGQGLQFLFEYFSETQRNKGNFPGRFSGRQFSNSRSEMNVSTLELGDSALYLCASSGETGWGNEQFFGPGTRLTVL.

The V gene is TRBV3-1 (or the pseudogene TRBV3-2), the J gene TRBJ1-2; TRBD1 aligns across 8 bases. This CDR3 is built from 14 residues. CDR1 and CDR2 from the germline V gene are LGHDT and YNNKEL (reference sequence). The junction had 8 bases not matched to a gene; V was cut back by 4 bases and J by 7 bases. The CDR3 sequence is CASSPLQGAGGYTF. The CDR3 DNA reads as TGTGCCAGCAGCCCGCTTCAGGGGGCTGGTGGCTACACCTTC.

This sequence joins TRBV27 and TRBJ1-1, with a possible D match to TRBD1 (5 bases). Trimming stripped 5 bases from V and 10 bases from J, with 20 bases between. Germline values: CDR1 MNHEY, CDR2 SMNVEV (reference sequence). The CDR3 has 14 residues. CDR3 region: CASSRTGTPGGAFF. In DNA, the CDR3 is TGTGCCAGCAGTCGAACCGGGACCCCAGGAGGAGCTTTCTTT.

The chain links TRBV4-1 to TRBJ1-2; 7 positions agree with TRBD1. Germline V CDR1 and CDR2: MGHRA, YSYEKL. This CDR3 is 14 amino acids long. With 0 bases clipped from V and 7 bases from J, the junction kept 5 bases outside the gene matches. The CDR3 reads CASSQDLTGLGYTF. CDR3 in DNA: TGCGCCAGCAGCCAAGATTTGACAGGGCTTGGCTACACCTTC.

The chain joins TRBV6-5 to TRBJ2-1; possibly TRBD1 or TRBD2 for D (5 bases each). There are 15 residues in the CDR3. Germline V lookup: CDR1 MNHEY, CDR2 SVGAGI. V lost 6 bases and J lost 3, with 15 bases in between. CDR3 sequence (DNA): TGTGCCAGCAGCGACGCAGGGAGAGGCTACAATGAGCAGTTCTTC. It codes for CASSDAGRGYNEQFF.

The rearrangement uses TRBV7-2 and TRBJ2-3; D is undetermined. CDR3 length: 13 amino acids. Looked up from germline, CDR1 is SGHTA and CDR2 is FQGNSA. Trimming stripped 0 bases from V and 5 bases from J, with 6 bases between. The CDR3 spells CASSLARKDTQYF. DNA of the CDR3: TGTGCCAGCAGCTTAGCGCGGAAAGATACGCAGTATTTT.

The CDR3 spells CASSLDPAGELFF. The CDR3, as DNA: TGCGCCAGCAGCTTGGACCCGGCCGGGGAGCTGTTTTTT. The chain joins TRBV5-1 to TRBJ2-2; D gene uncertain. Trimming stripped 0 bases from V and 6 bases from J, with 6 bases between. Germline assignment: CDR1 SGHRS and CDR2 YFSETQ. The CDR3 runs 13 residues. Drawing the rest from reference TRBV5-1 and TRBJ2-2, the complete variable domain is KAGVTQTPRYLIKTRGQQVTLSCSPISGHRSVSWYQQTPGQGLQFLFEYFSETQRNKGNFPGRFSGRQFSNSRSEMNVSTLELGDSALYLCASSLDPAGELFFGEGSRLTVL.

This clone came up once. The genes are TRBV5-4 and TRBJ2-7; 7 nucleotides match TRBD1. Looked up from germline, CDR1 is SGHNT and CDR2 is YYREEE (reference sequence). The length of the CDR3 is 15 residues. Trimming cost V 0 bases and J 3 bases; bases outside gene matches: 6. The CDR3 DNA sequence: TGTGCCAGCAGCTTGGGTACAGGGGACAACTACGAGCAGTACTTC. It specifies CASSLGTGDNYEQYF. Drawing the rest from reference TRBV5-4 and TRBJ2-7, the complete variable domain is ETGVTQSPTHLIKTRGQQVTLRCSSQSGHNTVSWYQQALGQGPQFIFQYYREEENGRGNFPPRFSGLQFPNYSSELNVNALELDDSALYLCASSLGTGDNYEQYFGPGTRLTVT.

The chain employs TRBV19 and TRBJ2-7; 7 nucleotides line up with TRBD1. Germline V CDR1 and CDR2: LNHDA, SQIVND (reference sequence). The CDR3 covers 13 residues. Trimming removed 6 bases from V and 6 bases from J; junction bases left unmatched: 8. The CDR3 reads CASSRQGTGEQYF. Here the CDR3 DNA reads TGTGCCAGTAGCAGACAGGGTACAGGCGAGCAGTACTTC.

The chain couples TRBV19 to TRBJ1-4; no clear D. Germline values: CDR1 LNHDA, CDR2 SQIVND (reference sequence). V was shortened by 5 bases and J by 5 bases, with 3 bases between the two germline ends. The length of the CDR3 is 11 residues. CDR3 amino acids: CASSPNEKLFF. The DNA for the CDR3 is TGTGCCAGTAGTCCCAATGAAAAACTGTTTTTT.

This chain joins TRBV18 and TRBJ1-2; D is perhaps TRBD1 (5 bases). This CDR3 spans 14 amino acids. Germline V gene data show CDR1 as KGHSH and CDR2 as LQKENI. Trimming left V 3 bases short and J 8 bases short, with 16 bases between. CDR3 in amino acids: CASSPSRRDEGYTF. CDR3 nucleotide sequence: TGTGCCAGCTCACCGTCCCGTAGGGACGAAGGCTACACCTTC.

This chain joins TRBV5-1 and TRBJ1-5; no reliable D call. Per germline, CDR1 SGHRS and CDR2 YFSETQ. The CDR3 covers 13 residues. The germline V and J ends were trimmed by 3 bases and 6 bases, with 10 bases remaining between them. Written as DNA, the CDR3 is TGCGCCAGCAGCTGGTCGGGAGGTCAGCCCCAGCATTTT. It specifies CASSWSGGQPQHF.

The gene calls are TRBV2 and TRBJ1-1; D remains ambiguous. This CDR3 is 13 amino acids long. Germline V gene lookup returns CDR1 SNHLY and CDR2 FYNNEI. V lost 11 bases, J lost 5 bases, and 18 bases lay in between. The CDR3 DNA follows: TGTGCCGGCAAACAGACTGAAAAGACTGAAGCTTTCTTT. Its translation is CAGKQTEKTEAFF.

The chain couples TRBV29-1 to TRBJ2-7; 7 bases agree with TRBD1. With V trimmed by 0 bases and J by 5 bases, 4 bases remained unmatched. Germline V CDR1 and CDR2: SQVTM, ANQGSEA. CDR3 length: 13 residues. CDR3 residues: CSVEEGGRDEQYF. The CDR3 DNA reads as TGCAGCGTTGAAGAAGGGGGCAGGGACGAGCAGTACTTC.

DNA for the CDR3: TGTGCCACCAGTGATCGGGAGTCCCTCCACAATGAGCAGTTCTTC. This encodes CATSDRESLHNEQFF. The genes are TRBV24-1 and TRBJ2-1; a weak D match, TRBD2 (6 bases). The CDR3 has 15 amino acids. V dropped 3 bases and J dropped 5 bases, with 13 bases sitting between them. Germline V lookup: CDR1 KGHDR, CDR2 SFDVKD.

The V gene is TRBV7-2, the J gene TRBJ2-1, with D unclear. Germline V CDR1 and CDR2: SGHTA, FQGNSA. This CDR3 has 13 amino acids. Trimming shortened V by 4 bases and J by 10 bases, and 14 bases separated the two germline ends. CDR3 nucleotides: TGTGCCAGCAGCTCGGGCCCCTCCAGGGAGCAGTTCTTC. Its protein product is CASSSGPSREQFF.

DNA for the CDR3: TGTGCCAGTACCTTCCTAGCCGGGACTCTGAATCAGCCCCAGCATTTT. It specifies CASTFLAGTLNQPQHF. The chain combines TRBV19 with TRBJ1-5; perhaps TRBD1 as D (5 bases). In germline, CDR1 is LNHDA, CDR2 SQIVND (reference sequence). CDR3 size: 16 residues. With 7 bases removed from V and 4 bases from J, the gap between germline ends came to 20 bases. The full variable domain, with the rest looked up from reference TRBV19 and TRBJ1-5, is DGGITQSPKYLFRKEGQNVTLSCEQNLNHDAMYWYRQDPGQGLRLIYYSQIVNDFQKGDIAEGYSVSREKKESFPLTVTSAQKNPTAFYLCASTFLAGTLNQPQHFGDGTRLSIL.

The chain is built from TRBV25-1 and TRBJ1-2, with 7 bases aligning to TRBD1. V gave up 2 bases and J gave up 4 bases; unmatched junction bases: 4. Germline V lookup: CDR1 MGHDK, CDR2 SYGVNS. The CDR3 length is 14 residues. This chain's CDR3 is CASSELDRVYGYTF. CDR3 DNA sequence: TGTGCCAGCAGTGAACTAGACAGGGTCTATGGCTACACCTTC.

This chain links TRBV19 with TRBJ1-4, with D tentatively TRBD1 (5 bases). The CDR3 loop spans 14 amino acids. Germline CDR1 is LNHDA and CDR2 is SQIVND (reference sequence). V was trimmed by 3 bases and J by 7 bases, leaving 12 bases between them. The CDR3 DNA reads TGTGCCAGTAGTATGGGACGGGTTGCTGAAAAACTGTTTTTT. Its protein product is CASSMGRVAEKLFF.

The chain carries TRBV7-6 and TRBJ2-5, with D perhaps matching TRBD2 (6 bases). V lost 4 bases, J lost 5 bases, and 23 bases lay in between. The CDR3 extends over 17 amino acids. Germline lookup yields CDR1 SGHVS and CDR2 FNYEAQ. As DNA, the CDR3 is TGTGCCAGCAGCTCAAGCGGTCACGGTACCGCGGGGGAGACCCAGTACTTC. Protein: CASSSSGHGTAGETQYF.

The chain employs TRBV27 and TRBJ2-1; TRBD2 matches 15 bases. Germline V gene lookup returns CDR1 MNHEY and CDR2 SMNVEV (reference sequence). The CDR3 length is 21 residues. V dropped 6 bases and J dropped 0; count of bases not matched to a gene: 15. Here the CDR3 reads CASSKRAQGLAGGPSYNEQFF. CDR3 DNA: TGTGCCAGCAGCAAAAGAGCTCAAGGACTAGCGGGAGGGCCCTCCTACAATGAGCAGTTCTTC.

V is TRBV5-4 and J is TRBJ1-5; no definite D call. The germline CDR1 and CDR2 sequences are SGHNT and YYREEE (reference sequence). V lost 1 base and J 1 base, leaving 9 bases between the germline ends. This CDR3 comprises 15 residues. The CDR3 DNA sequence: TGTGCCAGCAGCTTGTATGAAGGGAGCAATCAGCCCCAGCATTTT. Translated, it gives CASSLYEGSNQPQHF.

The rearrangement uses TRBV18 and TRBJ2-7; TRBD2 agrees at 8 bases. Trimming cost V 6 bases and J 4 bases; bases outside gene matches: 17. Germline assignment: CDR1 KGHSH and CDR2 LQKENI. The CDR3 covers 17 residues. CDR3: CASSVIKRGLTVYEQYF. CDR3 nucleotides: TGTGCCAGCTCTGTGATAAAGCGGGGGTTAACGGTTTACGAGCAGTACTTC.

With regard to this clone: Sequence at one end of the junction differs from germline and may be a read error. This rearrangement joins TRBV7-7 to TRBJ2-1; the D is unclear. Germline V gene sequence: CDR1 SSHAT, CDR2 FNYEAQ (reference sequence). The CDR3 totals 15 residues. The CDR3 DNA reads TGTGCTAGCAGCTTAGATCCTAGCTCCTACAATGAGCAGTTCTTC. Translated, it gives CASSLDPSSYNEQFF.